This entry lists 26 T cell receptor beta chains sequenced from one sample in a study of shared clonotypes between healthy human individuals. Naivety among CD8 cells was defined by CD45RO negativity and positive CCR7 selection, thereby excluding terminally differentiated effector memory CD45RA+ cells. Assay used: immunoSEQ multiplex PCR; TCRdb lists only in-frame clones, some missing. The profile covers approximately 600,000 clones, with approximately 95% appearing a single time and about 0.11% taken by the ten largest. The sample was naive CD8+ T cells sorted from blood. These receptors were obtained from a woman in her twenties or thirties in good health.

The J gene is TRBJ1-5, the V gene TRBV7-2; TRBD1 is a possible D gene (5 bases). The CDR3 runs to 15 residues. The germline V and J ends were trimmed by 5 bases and 0 bases, with 11 bases remaining between them. Germline lookup yields CDR1 SGHTA and CDR2 FQGNSA. Here the CDR3 reads CASSPTVYSNQPQHF. The CDR3 nucleotides read TGTGCCAGCAGCCCGACAGTTTATAGCAATCAGCCCCAGCATTTT.

This chain joins TRBV6-1 and TRBJ2-7; 9 bases align to TRBD1. CDR3 length: 12 residues. V shed 8 bases, J shed 6 bases, and the junction held 5 bases outside the gene matches. Per the germline V gene, CDR1 is MNHNS and CDR2 is SASEGT. The CDR3 DNA reads as TGTGCCAGCGAACAGGGGGCGGCCGAGCAGTACTTC. Amino acid sequence: CASEQGAAEQYF.

The chain joins TRBV11-2 to TRBJ1-1; D call uncertain. The CDR3 is made up of 13 amino acids. CDR1 and CDR2 (germline): SGHAT, FQNNGV. Trimming took 2 bases from V and 1 from J, leaving 5 bases between them. CDR3 sequence (DNA): TGTGCCAGCAGCTTACTTCCGAACACTGAAGCTTTCTTT. It codes for CASSLLPNTEAFF. Complete variable domain (other parts from reference TRBV11-2 and TRBJ1-1): EAGVAQSPRYKIIEKRQSVAFWCNPISGHATLYWYQQILGQGPKLLIQFQNNGVVDDSQLPKDRFSAERLKGVDSTLKIQPAKLEDSAVYLCASSLLPNTEAFFGQGTRLTVV.

The chain is built from TRBV15 and TRBJ2-1; D perhaps matches TRBD2 (5 bases). The V end was cut by 3 bases, the J end by 3 bases, with 15 bases between. The germline CDR1 and CDR2 sequences are LNHNV and YYDKDF (reference sequence). The length of the CDR3 is 16 residues. The chain's CDR3 is CATSSGGEADYNEQFF. The CDR3 DNA follows: TGTGCCACCAGCAGCGGTGGGGAAGCGGACTACAATGAGCAGTTCTTC.

The chain couples TRBV7-9 to TRBJ1-4; 7 bases are a match to TRBD1. In germline, CDR1 is SEHNR, CDR2 FQNEAQ (reference sequence). This CDR3 is 14 amino acids long. The ends lost 5 bases at V and 4 bases at J; junction bases unmatched: 4. DNA for the CDR3: TGTGCCAGCAGCGAGGGGGCCAGTAATGAAAAACTGTTTTTT. This encodes CASSEGASNEKLFF.

This clone was detected once. V and J are TRBV29-1 and TRBJ2-1, with 9 positions matching TRBD2. The junction had 17 bases not matched to a gene; V was cut back by 4 bases and J by 4 bases. This CDR3 is built from 18 residues. Germline V gene sequence: CDR1 SQVTM, CDR2 ANQGSEA. The CDR3 loop reads CSVGSGRSKDTTYNEQFF. The CDR3 coding sequence is TGCAGCGTTGGGAGCGGGAGGTCCAAAGATACTACTTACAATGAGCAGTTCTTC.

The table lists this clone with a count of one. V usage is TRBV4-1 and J usage is TRBJ1-1; 7 nucleotides line up with TRBD1. The length of the CDR3 is 13 residues. Germline values: CDR1 MGHRA, CDR2 YSYEKL. V lost 1 base, J lost 8 bases, and 4 bases stayed unmatched. Here the CDR3 reads CASSQVATGEAFF. The CDR3 DNA is TGCGCCAGCAGCCAAGTGGCGACAGGGGAAGCTTTCTTT.

This rearrangement joins TRBV29-1 to TRBJ1-1; 7 bases map to TRBD1. The J segment lost 5 bases and the V segment lost 7 bases, leaving 7 bases of the junction unmatched. Looked up from germline, CDR1 is SQVTM and CDR2 is ANQGSEA. The CDR3 totals 12 residues. CDR3 in DNA: TGCAGCGCTTTGACAGGGACTACTGAAGCTTTCTTT. Its translation is CSALTGTTEAFF. The full variable domain, in which reference TRBV29-1 and TRBJ1-1 provide the parts outside the CDR3, is SAVISQKPSRDICQRGTSLTIQCQVDSQVTMMFWYRQQPGQSLTLIATANQGSEATYESGFVIDKFPISRPNLTFSTLTVSNMSPEDSSIYLCSALTGTTEAFFGQGTRLTVV.

The gene calls are TRBV6-1 and TRBJ1-2; the D is unclear. The germline V and J ends were trimmed by 2 bases and 3 bases, with 4 bases remaining between them. This CDR3 is 12 amino acids long. CDR1 MNHNS and CDR2 SASEGT come from the germline V gene. CDR3 DNA: TGTGCCAGCAGTGAATCAGACTATGGCTACACCTTC. It is translated as CASSESDYGYTF.

Comments on this clone: In the same sample, other DNA sequences code for this CDR3. The rearrangement joins TRBV27 to TRBJ2-7; TRBD1 matches at 7 bases. From germline, CDR1 is MNHEY and CDR2 SMNVEV (reference sequence). J lost 1 base, V lost 3 bases, and 0 bases had no gene match. The CDR3 length is 13 residues. CDR3 in DNA: TGTGCCAGCAGTTTGACAGGGTCCTACGAGCAGTACTTC. It is translated as CASSLTGSYEQYF.

The chain is built from TRBV28 and TRBJ2-1, with TRBD2 identical over 13 bases. J lost 0 bases, V lost 2 bases, and 7 bases had no gene match. This CDR3 contains 19 residues. Looked up from germline, CDR1 is MDHEN and CDR2 is SYDVKM. CDR3 in DNA: TGTGCCAGCAGTTTAATTCGACTAGCGGGAGGAAGCTCCTACAATGAGCAGTTCTTC. This sequence encodes CASSLIRLAGGSSYNEQFF.

This rearrangement joins TRBV7-9 to TRBJ2-1, with D perhaps matching TRBD2 (6 bases). CDR3 length: 15 residues. V lost 5 bases, J lost 8 bases, and 19 bases lay in between. Germline loops: CDR1 SEHNR, CDR2 FQNEAQ (reference sequence). The CDR3: CASSGWDGGMYEQFF. The CDR3 nucleotides are TGTGCCAGCAGCGGGTGGGACGGAGGGATGTATGAGCAGTTCTTC.

The gene calls are TRBV21-1 and TRBJ1-5; TRBD1 is the table's D call, not checked against the DNA. TRBV21-1 is described as a pseudogene. CDR3 length: 14 amino acids. The CDR3 protein is CASSKDRERQPQHF. The CDR3 coding sequence is TGTGCCAGCAGCAAAGACAGGGAGCGTCAGCCCCAGCATTTT.

This chain uses TRBV27 with TRBJ1-1, with 7 bases that match TRBD1. V lost 5 bases and J lost 1; bases outside the gene matches: 4. Germline lookup yields CDR1 MNHEY and CDR2 SMNVEV (reference sequence). CDR3 length: 14 residues. The CDR3 DNA follows: TGTGCCAGCAGTCCGGGACAGCCGAACACTGAAGCTTTCTTT. Translated: CASSPGQPNTEAFF.

This rearrangement joins TRBV9 to TRBJ2-5, with D perhaps matching TRBD1 (6 bases). Looked up from germline, CDR1 is SGDLS and CDR2 is YYNGEE. The CDR3 spans 15 residues. The V end was cut by 3 bases, the J end by 5 bases, with 17 bases between. CDR3 loop: CASSGGTSRRETQYF. As DNA, the CDR3 is TGTGCCAGCAGCGGGGGGACATCTAGGCGGGAGACCCAGTACTTC.

This CDR3 is CASSYQSGDRYYEQYF. CDR3 nucleotide sequence: TGTGCCAGCAGTTATCAGTCAGGGGACCGCTACTACGAGCAGTACTTC. This chain joins TRBV27 and TRBJ2-7, with a tentative D call TRBD1 (6 bases). This CDR3 contains 16 residues. Germline V gene data show CDR1 as MNHEY and CDR2 as SMNVEV (reference sequence). The germline V and J ends were trimmed by 4 bases and 3 bases, with 19 bases remaining between them.

The chain couples TRBV28 to TRBJ1-1, with 7 bases identical to TRBD1. With V trimmed by 5 bases and J by 2 bases, 5 bases remained unmatched. The CDR3 loop spans 14 amino acids. Germline assignment: CDR1 MDHEN and CDR2 SYDVKM. CDR3 residues: CASSPRQGNTEAFF. The CDR3 nucleotides read TGTGCCAGCAGTCCCCGACAGGGAAACACTGAAGCTTTCTTT.

The gene calls are TRBV7-8 and TRBJ1-2, with TRBD1 matching over 10 bases. With V trimmed by 1 base and J by 8 bases, 4 bases remained unmatched. The germline CDR1 and CDR2 sequences are SGHVS and FQNEAQ. This CDR3 has 14 residues. CDR3 nucleotides: TGTGCCAGCAGCTTAGATGGGACAGGGGTAGGCTACACCTTC. Amino acid sequence: CASSLDGTGVGYTF.

V is TRBV19 and J is TRBJ1-1; TRBD1 aligns across 9 bases. J lost 0 bases, V lost 11 bases, and 7 bases had no gene match. Germline V lookup: CDR1 LNHDA, CDR2 SQIVND (reference sequence). The length of the CDR3 is 14 residues. This chain's CDR3 is CAVMTGGMNTEAFF. The CDR3 DNA reads as TGTGCCGTAATGACAGGGGGGATGAACACTGAAGCTTTCTTT.

The chain recombines TRBV27 with TRBJ1-1, with D possibly TRBD1 on 6 matching bases. The CDR3 loop spans 13 amino acids. V was pared by 2 bases and J by 8 bases, with 12 bases between. The germline CDR1 and CDR2 sequences are MNHEY and SMNVEV (reference sequence). The CDR3 DNA sequence: TGTGCCAGCAGTTTAGGGGGGGCGTTGGAAGCTTTCTTT. It specifies CASSLGGALEAFF.

In regard to this clone: Other DNA sequences from this sample encode an identical CDR3 as well. The chain combines TRBV5-4 with TRBJ2-7, with 11 bases aligning to TRBD2. CDR3 length equals 15 residues. Trimming removed 4 bases from V and 0 bases from J; junction bases left unmatched: 3. Germline CDR1 SGHNT, CDR2 YYREEE (reference sequence). The CDR3 reads CASSPSGGPSYEQYF. CDR3 sequence (DNA): TGTGCCAGCAGCCCTAGCGGGGGGCCCTCCTACGAGCAGTACTTC.

This chain uses TRBV5-6 with TRBJ2-5; D is perhaps TRBD2 (5 bases). The DNA end is more similar to TRBJ2-7, so the J call may be wrong. Germline CDR1 SGHDT, CDR2 YYEEEE. CDR3 length equals 16 residues. This CDR3 reads CASSLGRSLGAYEQYF. The CDR3 DNA reads as TGTGCCAGCAGCTTGGGCCGATCTCTCGGGGCCTACGAGCAGTACTTC.

V is TRBV6-5 and J is TRBJ2-7, with a tentative D call TRBD2 (6 bases). V lost 2 bases, J lost 1 base, and 12 bases lay in between. Germline CDR1 is MNHEY and CDR2 is SVGAGI. The length of the CDR3 is 15 residues. The CDR3 region has the DNA TGTGCCAGCAGTTACGGTATTAGCGGATCCTACGAGCAGTACTTC. Translation: CASSYGISGSYEQYF.

The genes are TRBV15 and TRBJ1-2, with D possibly matching TRBD1 (6 bases). The CDR3 has 15 amino acids. Germline lookup yields CDR1 LNHNV and CDR2 YYDKDF (reference sequence). Trimming shortened V by 0 bases and J by 8 bases, and 16 bases separated the two germline ends. CDR3 DNA: TGTGCCACCAGCAGAGATTATGGGGGGGCGCACGGCTACACCTTC. Translation gives CATSRDYGGAHGYTF.

As regards this clone: The sample holds other DNA sequences that translate to the same CDR3. J is TRBJ2-1 and V is TRBV27, with D perhaps matching TRBD2 (6 bases). Germline CDR1 is MNHEY and CDR2 is SMNVEV (reference sequence). This CDR3 is built from 15 residues. V was clipped by 2 bases and J by 3 bases, with 11 bases between them. The CDR3 reads CASSLIAGSYNEQFF. CDR3 sequence (DNA): TGTGCCAGCAGTTTAATTGCGGGGAGCTACAATGAGCAGTTCTTC.

V and J are TRBV7-2 and TRBJ2-5; no firm D call. The J call may be incorrect, as the DNA end agrees better with TRBJ2-7. Germline lookup yields CDR1 SGHTA and CDR2 FQGNSA. The CDR3 extends over 11 amino acids. CDR3 in amino acids: CASSLLYEQYF. DNA of the CDR3: TGTGCCAGCAGCCTCCTCTACGAGCAGTACTTC.